This TCR beta chain appears in the sequencing data of a study of Graves' ophthalmopathy and Graves' hyperthyroidism. Beta-chain TCR CDR3 regions were amplified from RNA transcripts. A first-round RT-PCR used HTBI primers, followed by a second-round multiplex PCR. MiXCR was run by TCRdb on the multiplex PCR reads, yielding one entry per CDR3 protein. The sample lists around 670,000 distinct CDR3 sequences; roughly two fifths were seen once. This clonotype was recorded a few times. This TCR derives from an adult man with Graves' ophthalmopathy. Sequenced: peripheral blood.

As DNA, the CDR3 is TGTGCCAGCAGCCCCGGGACATGGGCCTATGAAGCTTTCTTT. Its protein product is CASSPGTWAYEAFF. The genes are TRBV7-2 and TRBJ1-1; D perhaps matches TRBD1 (6 bases). V was shortened by 5 bases and J by 7 bases, with 17 bases between the two germline ends. The CDR3 sequence is 14 residues long. From germline, CDR1 is SGHTA and CDR2 FQGNSA.